This T cell receptor beta chain was recovered during a study of human CD8 memory T cell subsets. Construction of TCR beta libraries was accomplished by means of UMI-labeled 5' RACE. Authors' processing steps: Functional CDR3 beta clonotypes numbered about 2,700 to 20,000 per TCR beta library. Using the 5' RACE reads, TCRdb records one entry per CDR3 protein without DNA. The V and J calls shown here were made by TCRdb, not taken from the authors' results. The sample's table shows almost 9,500 distinct CDR3 sequences. Germline CDR1 and CDR2: MNHEY and SVGEGT. The CDR3 runs to 15 residues. As regards this clonotype: The antigen remains unidentified.

Study-level results: It was suggested by Chao1 estimates that stem-like memory T cells were more diverse than precursor exhausted T cells. The sequencing covered T cell receptor beta chains alone. Minimal repertoire overlap was seen between stem-like memory T cells and precursor exhausted T cells.

This sequence originates from a human donor in good health. The rearrangement uses TRBV6-2 or TRBV6-3 and TRBJ2-1; TCRdb names TRBD2, which stays unverified in the absence of DNA. The sequencing input was CD8+ T cells from PBMCs. CDR3 sequence: CASSYERDGYNEQFF.